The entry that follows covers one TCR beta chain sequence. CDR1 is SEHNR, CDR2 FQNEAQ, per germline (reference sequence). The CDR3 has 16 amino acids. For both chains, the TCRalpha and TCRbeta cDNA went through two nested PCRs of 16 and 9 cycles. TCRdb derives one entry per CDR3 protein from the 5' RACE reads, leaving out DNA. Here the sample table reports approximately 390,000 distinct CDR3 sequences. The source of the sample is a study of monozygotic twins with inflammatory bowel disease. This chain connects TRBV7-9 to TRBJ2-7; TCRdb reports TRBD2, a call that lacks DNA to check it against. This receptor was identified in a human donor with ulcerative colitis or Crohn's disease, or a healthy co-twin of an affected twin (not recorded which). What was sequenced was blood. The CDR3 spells CASSRTSGALGYEQYF.